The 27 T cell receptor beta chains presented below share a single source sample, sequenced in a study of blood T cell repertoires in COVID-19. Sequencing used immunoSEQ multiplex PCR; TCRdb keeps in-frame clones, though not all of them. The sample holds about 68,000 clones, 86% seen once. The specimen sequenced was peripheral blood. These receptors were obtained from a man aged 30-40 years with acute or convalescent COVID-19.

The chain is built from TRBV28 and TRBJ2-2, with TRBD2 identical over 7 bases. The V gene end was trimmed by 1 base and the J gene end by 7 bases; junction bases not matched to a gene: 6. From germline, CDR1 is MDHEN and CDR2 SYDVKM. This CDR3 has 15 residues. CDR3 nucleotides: TGTGCCAGCAGTTTATACTCGGGCGGGAGCGGGGAGCTGTTTTTT. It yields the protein CASSLYSGGSGELFF.

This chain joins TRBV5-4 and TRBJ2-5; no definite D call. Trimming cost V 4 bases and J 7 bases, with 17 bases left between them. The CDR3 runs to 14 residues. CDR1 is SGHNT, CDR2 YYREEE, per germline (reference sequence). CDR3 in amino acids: CASSNPQEVGTQYF. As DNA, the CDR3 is TGTGCCAGCAGCAACCCCCAAGAGGTCGGGACCCAGTACTTC.

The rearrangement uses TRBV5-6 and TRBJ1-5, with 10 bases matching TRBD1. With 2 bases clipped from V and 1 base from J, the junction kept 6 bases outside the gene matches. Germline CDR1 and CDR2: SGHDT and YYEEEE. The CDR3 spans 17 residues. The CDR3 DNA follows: TGTGCCAGCAGCTTCGGGACAGGGGTTTGGAGCAATCAGCCCCAGCATTTT. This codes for CASSFGTGVWSNQPQHF. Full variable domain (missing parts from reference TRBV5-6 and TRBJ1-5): DAGVTQSPTHLIKTRGQQVTLRCSPKSGHDTVSWYQQALGQGPQFIFQYYEEEERQRGNFPDRFSGHQFPNYSSELNVNALLLGDSALYLCASSFGTGVWSNQPQHFGDGTRLSIL.

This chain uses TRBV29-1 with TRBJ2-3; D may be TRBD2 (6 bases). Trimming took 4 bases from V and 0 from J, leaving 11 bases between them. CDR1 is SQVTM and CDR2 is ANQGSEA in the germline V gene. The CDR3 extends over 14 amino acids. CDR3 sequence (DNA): TGCAGCGTTGTCTGGCGGGACAGCACAGATACGCAGTATTTT. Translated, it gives CSVVWRDSTDTQYF.

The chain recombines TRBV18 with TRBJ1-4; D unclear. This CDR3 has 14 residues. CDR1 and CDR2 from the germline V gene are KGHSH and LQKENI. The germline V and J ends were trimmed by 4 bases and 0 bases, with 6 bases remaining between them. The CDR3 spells CASSLIATNEKLFF. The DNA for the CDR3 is TGTGCCAGCTCACTTATAGCAACTAATGAAAAACTGTTTTTT.

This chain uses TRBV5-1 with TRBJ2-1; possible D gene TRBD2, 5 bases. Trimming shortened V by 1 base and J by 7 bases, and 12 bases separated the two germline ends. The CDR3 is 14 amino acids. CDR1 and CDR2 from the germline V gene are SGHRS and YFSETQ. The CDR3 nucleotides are TGCGCCAGCAGCTTGTTAGTAGCGCGGAATGAGCAGTTCTTC. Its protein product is CASSLLVARNEQFF.

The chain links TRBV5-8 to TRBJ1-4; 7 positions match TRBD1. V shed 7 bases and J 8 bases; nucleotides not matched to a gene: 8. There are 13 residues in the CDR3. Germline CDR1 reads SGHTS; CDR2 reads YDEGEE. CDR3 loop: CASRTGGNEKLFF. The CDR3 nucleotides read TGTGCCAGCCGGACAGGCGGGAACGAAAAACTGTTTTTT.

CDR3 region: CASRSASGSRGNEQFF. Written as DNA, the CDR3 is TGTGCCAGCAGGTCGGCCAGCGGGAGTAGGGGCAATGAGCAGTTCTTC. The chain joins TRBV28 to TRBJ2-1; 8 nucleotides agree with TRBD2. V lost 6 bases and J lost 6; bases outside the gene matches: 13. The CDR3 sequence is 16 residues long. Germline V gives CDR1 MDHEN, CDR2 SYDVKM.

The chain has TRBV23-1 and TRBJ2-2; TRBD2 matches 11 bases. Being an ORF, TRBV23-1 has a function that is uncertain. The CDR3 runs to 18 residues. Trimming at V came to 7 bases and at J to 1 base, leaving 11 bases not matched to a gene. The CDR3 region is CASIPFKGLAENTGELFF. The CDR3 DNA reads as TGCGCCAGCATCCCCTTCAAGGGACTAGCGGAGAACACCGGGGAGCTGTTTTTT.

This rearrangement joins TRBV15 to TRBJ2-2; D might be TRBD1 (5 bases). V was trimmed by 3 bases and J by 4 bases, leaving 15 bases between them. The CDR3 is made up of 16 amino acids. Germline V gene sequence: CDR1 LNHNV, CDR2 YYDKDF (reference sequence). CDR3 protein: CATSRDPRGSTGELFF. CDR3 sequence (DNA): TGTGCCACCAGCAGGGATCCAAGGGGCTCCACCGGGGAGCTGTTTTTT. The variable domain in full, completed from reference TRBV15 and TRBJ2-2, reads DAMVIQNPRYQVTQFGKPVTLSCSQTLNHNVMYWYQQKSSQAPKLLFHYYDKDFNNEADTPDNFQSRRPNTSFCFLDIRSPGLGDTAMYLCATSRDPRGSTGELFFGEGSRLTVL.

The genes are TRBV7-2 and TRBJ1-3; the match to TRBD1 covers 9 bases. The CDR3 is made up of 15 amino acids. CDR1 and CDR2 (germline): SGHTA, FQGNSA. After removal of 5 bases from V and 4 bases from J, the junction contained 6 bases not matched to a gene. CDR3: CASSHRGLGGNTIYF. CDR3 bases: TGTGCCAGCAGCCACAGGGGGCTCGGAGGAAACACCATATATTTT.

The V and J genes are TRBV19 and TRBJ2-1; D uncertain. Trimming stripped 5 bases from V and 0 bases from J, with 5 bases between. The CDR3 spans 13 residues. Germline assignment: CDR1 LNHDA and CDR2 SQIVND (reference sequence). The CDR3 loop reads CASSRSSYNEQFF. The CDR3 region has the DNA TGTGCCAGTAGTCGGAGCTCCTACAATGAGCAGTTCTTC.

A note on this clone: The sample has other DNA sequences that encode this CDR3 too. The CDR3 loop reads CASSLRGTEAFF. The CDR3 DNA sequence: TGTGCCAGCAGCTTGCGAGGGACTGAAGCTTTCTTT. V and J are TRBV5-6 and TRBJ1-1; D is ambiguous. V was cut by 1 base and J by 5 bases, with 6 bases left in between. CDR3 length equals 12 residues. From germline, CDR1 is SGHDT and CDR2 YYEEEE.

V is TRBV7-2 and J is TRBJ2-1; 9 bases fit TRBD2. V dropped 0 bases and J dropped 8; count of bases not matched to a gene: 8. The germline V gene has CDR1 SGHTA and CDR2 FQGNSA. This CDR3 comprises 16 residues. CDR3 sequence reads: CASSLAGSGSVYEQFF. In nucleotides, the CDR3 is TGTGCCAGCAGCTTAGCGGGTAGCGGGAGTGTATATGAGCAGTTCTTC. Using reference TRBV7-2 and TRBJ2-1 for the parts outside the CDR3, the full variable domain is GAGVSQSPSNKVTEKGKDVELRCDPISGHTALYWYRQSLGQGLEFLIYFQGNSAPDKSGLPSDRFSAERTGGSVSTLTIQRTQQEDSAVYLCASSLAGSGSVYEQFFGPGTRLTVL.

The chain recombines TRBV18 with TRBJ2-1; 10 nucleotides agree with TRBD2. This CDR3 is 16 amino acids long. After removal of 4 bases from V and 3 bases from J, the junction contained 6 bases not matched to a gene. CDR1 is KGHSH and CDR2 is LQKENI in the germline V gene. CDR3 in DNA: TGTGCCAGCTCACGGGTAGCGGGAGGAGACTACAATGAGCAGTTCTTC. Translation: CASSRVAGGDYNEQFF.

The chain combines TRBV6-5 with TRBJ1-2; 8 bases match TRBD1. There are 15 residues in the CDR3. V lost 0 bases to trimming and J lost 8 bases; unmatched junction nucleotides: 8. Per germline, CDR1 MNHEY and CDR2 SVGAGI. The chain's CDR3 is CASSYSGQGMQGYTF. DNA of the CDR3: TGTGCCAGCAGTTACTCCGGACAGGGAATGCAGGGCTACACCTTC.

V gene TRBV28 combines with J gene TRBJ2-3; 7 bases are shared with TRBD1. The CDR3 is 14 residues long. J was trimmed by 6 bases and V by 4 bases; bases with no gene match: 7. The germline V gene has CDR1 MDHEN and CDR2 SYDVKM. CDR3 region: CASSSTGTEDTQYF. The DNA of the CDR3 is TGTGCCAGCAGTTCGACAGGGACGGAGGATACGCAGTATTTT.

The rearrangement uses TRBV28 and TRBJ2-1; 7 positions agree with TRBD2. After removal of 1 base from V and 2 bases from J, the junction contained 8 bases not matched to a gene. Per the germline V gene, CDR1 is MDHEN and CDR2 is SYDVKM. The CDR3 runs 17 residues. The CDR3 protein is CASSLYPGTSAYNEQFF. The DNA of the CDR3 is TGTGCCAGCAGTTTATATCCCGGTACTAGCGCCTACAATGAGCAGTTCTTC.

The chain's CDR3 is CATSDLGTGPNPNQPQHF. DNA of the CDR3: TGTGCCACCAGTGATTTAGGGACAGGCCCAAATCCCAATCAGCCCCAGCATTTT. The chain recombines TRBV24-1 with TRBJ1-5; 8 nucleotides align to TRBD1. With 1 base clipped from V and 3 bases from J, the junction kept 10 bases outside the gene matches. Germline V gene data show CDR1 as KGHDR and CDR2 as SFDVKD. The CDR3 contains 18 residues.

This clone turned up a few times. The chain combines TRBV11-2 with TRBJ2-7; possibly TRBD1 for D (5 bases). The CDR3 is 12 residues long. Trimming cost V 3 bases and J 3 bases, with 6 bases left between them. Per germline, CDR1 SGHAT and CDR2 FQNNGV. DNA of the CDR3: TGTGCCAGCAGCTTTACAGGCTACGAGCAGTACTTC. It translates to CASSFTGYEQYF.

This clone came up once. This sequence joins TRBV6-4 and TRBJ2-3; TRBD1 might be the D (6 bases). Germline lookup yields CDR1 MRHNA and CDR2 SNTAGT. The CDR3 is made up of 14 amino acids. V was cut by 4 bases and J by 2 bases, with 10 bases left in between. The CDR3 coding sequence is TGTGCCAGCAGTGCAGGGACACACACAGATACGCAGTATTTT. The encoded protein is CASSAGTHTDTQYF.

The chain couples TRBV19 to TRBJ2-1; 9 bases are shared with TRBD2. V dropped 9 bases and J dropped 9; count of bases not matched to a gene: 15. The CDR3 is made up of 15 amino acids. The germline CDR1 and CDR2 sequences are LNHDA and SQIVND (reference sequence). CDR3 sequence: CASKLTSGGYTEQFF. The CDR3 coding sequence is TGTGCCAGCAAACTAACCAGCGGGGGGTATACTGAGCAGTTCTTC.

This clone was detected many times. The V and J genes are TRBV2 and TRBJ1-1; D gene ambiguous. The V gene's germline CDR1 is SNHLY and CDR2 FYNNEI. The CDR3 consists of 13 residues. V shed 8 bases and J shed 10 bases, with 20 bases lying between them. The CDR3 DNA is TGTGCCAGCCGCGGAGGGCCGTTTATGGTAGCTTTCTTT. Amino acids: CASRGGPFMVAFF.

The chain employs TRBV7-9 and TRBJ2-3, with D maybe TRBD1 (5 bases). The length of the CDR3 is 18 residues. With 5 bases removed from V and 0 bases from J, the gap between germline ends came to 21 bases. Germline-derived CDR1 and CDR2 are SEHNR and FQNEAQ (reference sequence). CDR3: CASSPRGWGMGSTDTQYF. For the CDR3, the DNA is TGTGCCAGCAGCCCTAGGGGTTGGGGAATGGGAAGCACAGATACGCAGTATTTT.

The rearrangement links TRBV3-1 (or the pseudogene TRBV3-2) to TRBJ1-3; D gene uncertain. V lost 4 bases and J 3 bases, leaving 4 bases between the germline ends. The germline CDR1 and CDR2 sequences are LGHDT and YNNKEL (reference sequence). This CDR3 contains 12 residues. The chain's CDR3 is CASSLSGNTIYF. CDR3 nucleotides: TGTGCCAGCAGCCTTAGTGGAAACACCATATATTTT.

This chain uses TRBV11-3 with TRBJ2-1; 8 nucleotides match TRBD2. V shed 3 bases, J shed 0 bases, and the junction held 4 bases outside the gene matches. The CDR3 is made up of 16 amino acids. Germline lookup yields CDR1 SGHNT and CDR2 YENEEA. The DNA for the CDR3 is TGTGCCAGCAGCTTCCACAGCGGGAGCTCCTACAATGAGCAGTTCTTC. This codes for CASSFHSGSSYNEQFF.

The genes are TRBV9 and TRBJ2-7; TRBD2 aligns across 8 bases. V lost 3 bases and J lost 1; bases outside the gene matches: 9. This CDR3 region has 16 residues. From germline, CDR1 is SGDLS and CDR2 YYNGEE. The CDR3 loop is CASSARGSGSSYEQYF. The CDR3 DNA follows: TGTGCCAGCAGCGCCCGGGGGAGCGGGAGTTCCTACGAGCAGTACTTC.